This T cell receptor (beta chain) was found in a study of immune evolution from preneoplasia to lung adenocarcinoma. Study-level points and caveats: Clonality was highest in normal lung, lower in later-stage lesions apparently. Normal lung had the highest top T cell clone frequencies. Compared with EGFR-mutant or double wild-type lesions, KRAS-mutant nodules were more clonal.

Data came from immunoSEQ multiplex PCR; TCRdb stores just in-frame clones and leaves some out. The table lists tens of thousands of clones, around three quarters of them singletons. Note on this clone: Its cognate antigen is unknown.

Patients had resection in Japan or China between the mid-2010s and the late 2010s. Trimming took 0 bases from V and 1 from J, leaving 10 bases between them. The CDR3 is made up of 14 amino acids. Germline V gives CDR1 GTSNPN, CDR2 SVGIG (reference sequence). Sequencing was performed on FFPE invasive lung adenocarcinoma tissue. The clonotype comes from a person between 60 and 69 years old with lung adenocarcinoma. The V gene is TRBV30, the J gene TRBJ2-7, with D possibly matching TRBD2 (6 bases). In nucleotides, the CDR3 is TGTGCCTGGAGTGTCCTAGCGCGATCCTACGAGCAGTACTTC. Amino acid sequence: CAWSVLARSYEQYF.